A single sample gave rise to the 25 T cell receptor beta chains below, sequenced in a study of blood T cell dynamics during melanoma immunotherapy. The time point here: pre-treatment baseline. Here immunoSEQ multiplex PCR was the method, and the copy in TCRdb shows in-frame clones only, minus some. The sample holds 7,000 or so clones, around 82% seen once. Sequencing used blood, obtained from a patient treated with checkpoint blockade. The receptors were gathered from a human donor with melanoma.

V is TRBV6-5 and J is TRBJ2-3, with 8 bases aligning to TRBD1. CDR3 length equals 14 residues. The V gene end was trimmed by 2 bases and the J gene end by 5 bases; junction bases not matched to a gene: 3. Germline V gives CDR1 MNHEY, CDR2 SVGAGI. The CDR3 spells CASSYRGQEDTQYF. Here the CDR3 DNA reads TGTGCCAGCAGTTACCGGGGACAGGAAGATACGCAGTATTTT.

The chain recombines TRBV7-9 with TRBJ2-1, with 13 bases lining up with TRBD2. CDR1 is SEHNR, CDR2 FQNEAQ, per germline (reference sequence). The CDR3 totals 15 residues. V was clipped by 4 bases and J by 9 bases; unmatched bases: 6. Written as DNA, the CDR3 is TGTGCCAGCAGCTCCACTAGCGGGGGGGCCTCTGAGCAGTTCTTC. Translating gives CASSSTSGGASEQFF.

This clone was counted a few times. The chain employs TRBV7-2 and TRBJ2-7; TRBD2 aligns across 7 bases. The V segment lost 3 bases and the J segment 4 bases; nucleotides outside the gene matches: 3. Germline values: CDR1 SGHTA, CDR2 FQGNSA. The length of the CDR3 is 13 residues. CDR3 DNA sequence: TGTGCCAGCAGCTTTTCGGGAGGATACGAGCAGTACTTC. As protein: CASSFSGGYEQYF.

This clone was seen once. The chain joins TRBV7-9 to TRBJ2-7, with D possibly being TRBD2 (6 bases). V gave up 0 bases and J gave up 5 bases, with 14 bases separating them. The CDR3 runs to 15 residues. Germline V gene lookup returns CDR1 SEHNR and CDR2 FQNEAQ (reference sequence). Here the CDR3 DNA reads TGTGCCAGCAGCTTAGCGCTAGGAGGGAGTAACGAGCAGTACTTC. Protein: CASSLALGGSNEQYF.

This chain joins TRBV16 and TRBJ2-7; D gene unclear. The CDR3 has 15 amino acids. Deletions cut 4 bases from V and 6 bases from J, with 19 bases between. Germline CDR1 reads KGHSY; CDR2 reads FQNENV. The CDR3 here is CASSPLRLETGEQYF. The CDR3, as DNA: TGTGCCAGCAGCCCACTCCGATTGGAGACGGGCGAGCAGTACTTC.

The rearrangement joins TRBV7-2 to TRBJ1-5; unclear D gene. The CDR3 loop spans 13 amino acids. The V end was cut by 3 bases, the J end by 0 bases, with 3 bases between. The V gene's germline CDR1 is SGHTA and CDR2 FQGNSA. CDR3 sequence reads: CASSLDSNQPQHF. CDR3 sequence (DNA): TGTGCCAGCAGCTTGGATAGCAATCAGCCCCAGCATTTT.

This chain uses TRBV19 with TRBJ2-3; a possible D gene is TRBD1 (5 bases). Trimming pared 7 bases from V and 1 base from J, leaving 9 bases between. The CDR3 has 13 amino acids. From germline, CDR1 is LNHDA and CDR2 SQIVND (reference sequence). CDR3 sequence reads: CASILQGTDTQYF. As DNA, the CDR3 is TGTGCCAGTATCCTACAGGGCACAGATACGCAGTATTTT.

The chain carries TRBV30 and TRBJ1-4; a weak D match, TRBD1 (5 bases). CDR3 length: 13 amino acids. CDR1 and CDR2 (germline): GTSNPN, SVGIG (reference sequence). Trimming removed 2 bases from V and 5 bases from J, with 9 bases in between. The CDR3 DNA reads TGTGCCTGGAGTCTCGGGGGGAATGAAAAACTGTTTTTT. Its protein product is CAWSLGGNEKLFF.

The gene calls are TRBV7-2 and TRBJ2-1; TRBD1 agrees at 7 bases. Trimming at V came to 5 bases and at J to 7 bases, leaving 11 bases not matched to a gene. Germline-derived CDR1 and CDR2 are SGHTA and FQGNSA. The CDR3 contains 15 residues. The CDR3 here is CASSTIDRAVNEQFF. CDR3 sequence (DNA): TGTGCCAGCAGCACGATCGACAGGGCGGTAAATGAGCAGTTCTTC. Combining the CDR3 with reference TRBV7-2 and TRBJ2-1 gives the whole variable domain GAGVSQSPSNKVTEKGKDVELRCDPISGHTALYWYRQSLGQGLEFLIYFQGNSAPDKSGLPSDRFSAERTGGSVSTLTIQRTQQEDSAVYLCASSTIDRAVNEQFFGPGTRLTVL.

This clone was counted between two and nine times. The V call is TRBV2, the J call TRBJ1-2; D uncertain. The V end lost 6 bases, the J end lost 3 bases, and 20 bases lay between the germline ends. In germline, CDR1 is SNHLY, CDR2 FYNNEI. The CDR3 has 16 residues. CDR3 sequence reads: CASSIRLYPEDYGYTF. The CDR3 DNA reads TGTGCCAGCAGCATCCGTTTGTACCCAGAGGACTATGGCTACACCTTC.

The V call is TRBV5-4, the J call TRBJ2-6; D remains unclear. The germline V gene has CDR1 SGHNT and CDR2 YYREEE (reference sequence). The length of the CDR3 is 16 residues. Trimming removed 4 bases at V and 2 bases at J, with 13 bases between. CDR3 protein: CASSRKTTAGANVLTF. The CDR3 DNA sequence: TGTGCCAGCAGCCGTAAAACTACAGCTGGGGCCAACGTCCTGACTTTC.

The V and J genes are TRBV20-1 and TRBJ2-3; D is ambiguous. V was trimmed by 5 bases and J by 4 bases, leaving 7 bases between them. The CDR3 runs to 11 residues. Looked up from germline, CDR1 is DFQATT and CDR2 is SNEGSKA (reference sequence). The CDR3: CSARRPDTQYF. As DNA, the CDR3 is TGCAGTGCTCGCCGTCCAGATACGCAGTATTTT.

The V call is TRBV10-1, the J call TRBJ2-3; 9 bases map to TRBD1. The germline V gene has CDR1 WNHNN and CDR2 SYGVQD (reference sequence). The CDR3 totals 16 residues. The J segment lost 4 bases and the V segment lost 3 bases, leaving 8 bases of the junction unmatched. The CDR3 DNA follows: TGCGCCAGCAGTGATGGGACAGGGTCCGGTCCAGATACGCAGTATTTT. It codes for CASSDGTGSGPDTQYF.

The rearrangement joins TRBV11-3 to TRBJ2-7, with D perhaps TRBD2 (6 bases). The CDR3 has 15 amino acids. CDR1 and CDR2 (germline): SGHNT, YENEEA. Trimming cost V 1 base and J 0 bases, with 10 bases left between them. The CDR3 region is CASSLVGGSSYEQYF. The CDR3 DNA is TGTGCCAGCAGCTTAGTGGGGGGATCCTCCTACGAGCAGTACTTC.

V usage is TRBV2 and J usage is TRBJ2-5; 7 nucleotides match TRBD1. The V gene's germline CDR1 is SNHLY and CDR2 FYNNEI. CDR3 length: 14 amino acids. Trimming took 7 bases from V and 5 from J; bases not matched to a gene: 10. The DNA of the CDR3 is TGTGCCAGCAACCCGCAGGGGGTGAGGGAGACCCAGTACTTC. It is translated as CASNPQGVRETQYF.

V gene TRBV30 combines with J gene TRBJ1-1; possible D gene TRBD1, 5 bases. The germline V and J ends were trimmed by 4 bases and 2 bases, with 14 bases remaining between them. In germline, CDR1 is GTSNPN, CDR2 SVGIG (reference sequence). The CDR3 extends over 14 amino acids. The CDR3 protein is CAWIMDTLNTEAFF. CDR3 DNA: TGTGCCTGGATTATGGACACTCTAAACACTGAAGCTTTCTTT.

This rearrangement joins TRBV5-3 to TRBJ1-2, with D unresolved. TRBV5-3 is reported as an ORF; its role is uncertain. The CDR3 extends over 14 amino acids. The V end lost 5 bases, the J end lost 5 bases, and 16 bases lay between the germline ends. CDR3 sequence reads: CARSPPGVWYGYTF. The CDR3, as DNA: TGTGCCAGAAGTCCGCCCGGGGTGTGGTATGGCTACACCTTC.

This clone appeared once. This sequence joins TRBV30 and TRBJ1-2; 7 nucleotides align to TRBD1. Germline V gives CDR1 GTSNPN, CDR2 SVGIG (reference sequence). The CDR3 covers 13 residues. With V trimmed by 3 bases and J by 4 bases, 5 bases remained unmatched. The CDR3 DNA follows: TGTGCCTGGAGGCCTGACAGGGTCTATGGCTACACCTTC. Translation gives CAWRPDRVYGYTF.

This clone was counted between two and nine times. The chain links TRBV2 to TRBJ2-5, with 11 bases that match TRBD1. Germline V gives CDR1 SNHLY, CDR2 FYNNEI. V lost 6 bases and J lost 4; bases outside the gene matches: 7. The length of the CDR3 is 15 residues. The CDR3 nucleotides read TGTGCCAGCAGGAAGGACAGGGGGCGGGGAGAGACCCAGTACTTC. Its translation is CASRKDRGRGETQYF. Full variable domain (outside the CDR3, taken from reference TRBV2 and TRBJ2-5): EPEVTQTPSHQVTQMGQEVILRCVPISNHLYFYWYRQILGQKVEFLVSFYNNEISEKSEIFDDQFSVERPDGSNFTLKIRSTKLEDSAMYFCASRKDRGRGETQYFGPGTRLLVL.

CDR3 coding DNA: TGTGCCAGCGGAGGGGGACGTTACACCGGGGAGCTGTTTTTT. Translated: CASGGGRYTGELFF. The gene calls are TRBV7-9 and TRBJ2-2, with D perhaps assigned TRBD1 or TRBD2 (6 bases each). Trimming cost V 8 bases and J 3 bases, with 13 bases left between them. CDR3 size: 14 residues. Looked up from germline, CDR1 is SEHNR and CDR2 is FQNEAQ (reference sequence).

The chain uses TRBV29-1 and TRBJ2-3; 7 positions agree with TRBD1. CDR1 and CDR2 (germline): SQVTM, ANQGSEA. The CDR3 runs 14 residues. The V and J ends lost 3 bases and 4 bases, in that order; junction bases with no gene match: 7. The CDR3 DNA reads as TGCAGCGTTGAGCCAAGGGGGCGTCCAGATACGCAGTATTTT. This translates into CSVEPRGRPDTQYF.

This sequence joins TRBV19 and TRBJ1-5, with 7 bases identical to TRBD1. The V and J ends lost 2 bases and 0 bases, in that order; junction bases with no gene match: 4. In germline, CDR1 is LNHDA, CDR2 SQIVND (reference sequence). This CDR3 comprises 16 residues. CDR3 in amino acids: CASSIRDSYSNQPQHF. For the CDR3, the DNA is TGTGCCAGTAGTATAAGGGACAGCTATAGCAATCAGCCCCAGCATTTT. Combining the CDR3 with reference TRBV19 and TRBJ1-5 gives the whole variable domain DGGITQSPKYLFRKEGQNVTLSCEQNLNHDAMYWYRQDPGQGLRLIYYSQIVNDFQKGDIAEGYSVSREKKESFPLTVTSAQKNPTAFYLCASSIRDSYSNQPQHFGDGTRLSIL.

This chain joins TRBV18 and TRBJ1-2, with 9 bases aligning to TRBD1. From germline, CDR1 is KGHSH and CDR2 LQKENI. The CDR3 loop spans 16 amino acids. Unmatched junction bases numbered 11, after V lost 3 bases and J lost 6 bases. The CDR3, as DNA: TGTGCCAGCTCACCGCAGTCGGGACAGGGAAAGCATGGCTACACCTTC. Amino acid sequence: CASSPQSGQGKHGYTF.

CDR3: CASSLETGYEQYF. The CDR3 DNA is TGTGCCAGCAGCTTAGAGACAGGGTACGAGCAGTACTTC. The J gene is TRBJ2-7, the V gene TRBV11-2; TRBD1 agrees at 7 bases. This CDR3 comprises 13 residues. V was pared by 0 bases and J by 4 bases, with 0 bases of the junction left unmatched. Per germline, CDR1 SGHAT and CDR2 FQNNGV.

The gene calls are TRBV27 and TRBJ1-5, with a weak D call TRBD1 (6 bases). CDR1 is MNHEY, CDR2 SMNVEV, per germline (reference sequence). Trimming cost V 4 bases and J 2 bases, with 6 bases left between them. This CDR3 region has 13 residues. In DNA form, the CDR3 reads TGTGCCAGCAGTTCAGGGGGCAATCAGCCCCAGCATTTT. Encoded protein: CASSSGGNQPQHF.